A selection of T cell receptor beta chains follows, all from one sample in a study of vaccination and CD4 T cells after COVID-19. TCRdb itself ran the PCR reads through MiXCR, one entry per CDR3 protein. The repertoire has more than 35,000 distinct CDR3 sequences, approximately 40% of them found once; the top ten carry 5.8%. This specimen consisted of CD4+ T cells from blood, obtained about 7 months after SARS-CoV-2 vaccination. These receptors were obtained from a human donor who had recovered from COVID-19. Each CDR3 is given with its conserved first and last residue. D genes are given only for firm matches. Some rows have no size entry. The others give once, few or many, or a class for an expanded clone.

v_call	j_call	clone_size	d_call	cdr3_nt	cdr3_aa
TRBV20-1	TRBJ2-3	few	TRBD2	TGCAGTGCTAGCGGTAGCGGGAGCACAGATACGCAGTATTTT	CSASGSGSTDTQYF
TRBV7-7	TRBJ2-3	few	TRBD2	TGTGCCAGCAGCCCGGGGGGAGGAGATACGCAGTATTTT	CASSPGGGDTQYF
TRBV4-1	TRBJ1-2	NA	NA	TGCGCCAGCAGCCAAGATCTTGCCAGGGCCGCCTCGGGCTACACCTTC	CASSQDLARAASGYTF
TRBV20-1	TRBJ1-1	few	NA	TGCAGTGCTAGAGGCCGGGACACCTCACTGGTAGCTTTCTTT	CSARGRDTSLVAFF
TRBV7-2	TRBJ2-1	NA	TRBD2	TGTGCCAGCAGCACCAGGTCTAGCGGGAGGGGCTACAATGAGCAGTTCTTC	CASSTRSSGRGYNEQFF
TRBV4-1	TRBJ2-1	few	TRBD2	TGCGCCAGCAGCCAGTTACCACTAGCGGGAGATGAGCAGTTCTTC	CASSQLPLAGDEQFF
TRBV7-6	TRBJ2-5	NA	NA	TGTGCCAGCAGCCGCACATCCGAGACCCAGTACTTC	CASSRTSETQYF
TRBV10-3	TRBJ1-2	NA	NA	TGTGCCATCAATTATGGGGAGGACGGCTACACCTTC	CAINYGEDGYTF
TRBV7-9	TRBJ2-2	few	NA	TGTGCCAGCAGCTTAAGTGGGGGCGCCGGGGAGCTGTTTTTT	CASSLSGGAGELFF
TRBV12-3/TRBV12-4	TRBJ2-2	NA	TRBD1	TGTGCCAGCAGTTTACTACAGGGGAGAGACGGGGAGCTGTTTTTT	CASSLLQGRDGELFF
TRBV19	TRBJ2-7	NA	TRBD2	TGTGCCAGTAGCGGGAGGGGCAGGTCCTACGAGCAGTACTTC	CASSGRGRSYEQYF
TRBV20-1	TRBJ2-7	NA	NA	TGCAGTGCTAGAATATTTGAGTACGAGCAGTACTTC	CSARIFEYEQYF
TRBV6-2/TRBV6-3	TRBJ1-5	NA	NA	TGTGCCAGCAGTTACCATCAAGGACAGAATCAGCCCCAGCATTTT	CASSYHQGQNQPQHF
TRBV6-1	TRBJ2-2	NA	NA	TGTGCCAGCACCTTGGCGCAGGGAAGGAACACCGGGGAGCTGTTTTTT	CASTLAQGRNTGELFF
TRBV7-9	TRBJ1-1	NA	NA	TGTGCCAGCGTCGGGCAGGGAAACACTGAAGCTTTCTTT	CASVGQGNTEAFF
TRBV15	TRBJ2-7	NA	TRBD1	TGTGCCACCAGCACCAGGACAGGGGCTCACTCCTACGAGCAGTACTTC	CATSTRTGAHSYEQYF
TRBV6-5	TRBJ1-1	NA	NA	TGTGCCAGCAGTTACGGGCAGGGAACATTTGAAGCTTTCTTT	CASSYGQGTFEAFF
TRBV15	TRBJ2-2	NA	NA	TGTGCCGCCAGCAGAGATTTAACGGGAGTCTCGGGGACCGGGGAGCTGTTTTTT	CAASRDLTGVSGTGELFF
TRBV15	TRBJ2-3	few	TRBD2	TGTGCCACCAGTCTTAGCGGGAGACTAGAGTATTTT	CATSLSGRLEYF
TRBV20-1	TRBJ1-3	NA	TRBD1	TGCAGTGCTAGAGATTATACAGGGGGCGCACACTCTGGAAACACCATATATTTT	CSARDYTGGAHSGNTIYF